This T cell receptor (beta chain) derives from a study of T cell repertoires in cytomegalovirus infection. CDR3 size: 15 residues. V lost 8 bases, J lost 1 base, and 14 bases lay in between. Germline V gene data show CDR1 as MDHEN and CDR2 as SYDVKM. TCRdb reprocessed the reads via MiXCR and lists one record per CDR3 protein. The sample lists fewer than 700,000 distinct CDR3 sequences; 20% to 25% were seen once. This clonotype came up a few times. The receptor comes from a human donor in good health (CMV status not recorded). Some clones in this sample may be carry-over from other donors' samples. The rearrangement links TRBV28 to TRBJ2-2; no definite D call. Sequenced: CD8+ T cells from PBMCs. The DNA of the CDR3 is TGTGCCAGCTTACCCGGGCCGGGGAACACCGGGGAGCTGTTTTTT. Translated, it gives CASLPGPGNTGELFF.